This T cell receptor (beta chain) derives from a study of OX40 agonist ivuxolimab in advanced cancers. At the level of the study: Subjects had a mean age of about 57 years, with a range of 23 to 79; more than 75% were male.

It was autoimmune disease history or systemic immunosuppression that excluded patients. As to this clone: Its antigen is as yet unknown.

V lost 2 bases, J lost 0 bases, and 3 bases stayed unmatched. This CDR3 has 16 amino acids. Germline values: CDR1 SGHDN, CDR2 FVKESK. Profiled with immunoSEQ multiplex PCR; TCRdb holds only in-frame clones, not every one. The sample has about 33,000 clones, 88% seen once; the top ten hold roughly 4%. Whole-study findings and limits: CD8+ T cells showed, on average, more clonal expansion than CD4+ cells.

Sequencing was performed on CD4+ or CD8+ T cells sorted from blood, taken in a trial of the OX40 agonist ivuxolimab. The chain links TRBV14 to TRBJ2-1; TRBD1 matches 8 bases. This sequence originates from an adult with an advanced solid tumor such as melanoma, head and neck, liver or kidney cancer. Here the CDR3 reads CASSQTGGISYNEQFF. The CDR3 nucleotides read TGTGCCAGCAGCCAAACAGGGGGGATCTCCTACAATGAGCAGTTCTTC.